The 15 T cell receptor beta chains below come from one sample, sequenced in a study of long-term antiretroviral therapy in people with HIV. An immunoSEQ assay, version v3.0, was performed at survey level. Profiled with immunoSEQ multiplex PCR; TCRdb holds only in-frame clones, not every one. The table has about 43,000 clones, roughly nine tenths seen once. Sequenced here: unsorted PBMCs, sampled 0.1 years before starting antiretroviral therapy. Receptor source: a woman in her forties or fifties with HIV.

V is TRBV5-1 and J is TRBJ1-1, with 8 bases matching TRBD1. Unmatched junction bases numbered 10, after V lost 4 bases and J lost 2 bases. CDR1 SGHRS and CDR2 YFSETQ come from the germline V gene. This CDR3 is built from 16 residues. CDR3 bases: TGCGCCAGCAGCACCGGACAGGGACGGAGAAACACTGAAGCTTTCTTT. Its translation: CASSTGQGRRNTEAFF.

This clone appeared a few times. The CDR3 DNA reads as TGTGCTAGTGGTTTGGGGGGAGCCAACTATGGCTACACCTTC. This translates into CASGLGGANYGYTF. J is TRBJ1-2 and V is TRBV12-5; D unresolved. The ends were cut back, 1 base at V and 2 bases at J, with 8 bases in the middle. This CDR3 is built from 14 residues. Germline V lookup: CDR1 LGHNT, CDR2 FRNRAP.

The chain recombines TRBV10-3 with TRBJ2-5; D gene uncertain. CDR3 size: 11 residues. Germline loops: CDR1 ENHRY, CDR2 SYGVKD. V lost 10 bases, J lost 3 bases, and 9 bases lay in between. CDR3 sequence reads: CATGREETQYF. DNA for the CDR3: TGTGCCACAGGACGCGAAGAGACCCAGTACTTC.

Relative to its sample, this clone is medium-sized. V gene TRBV7-9 combines with J gene TRBJ2-7, with a tentative D call TRBD2 (5 bases). This CDR3 is 11 amino acids long. V lost 5 bases, J lost 9 bases, and 11 bases lay in between. Germline V CDR1 and CDR2: SEHNR, FQNEAQ (reference sequence). The CDR3 is CASSPSGWQYF. Here the CDR3 DNA reads TGTGCCAGCAGCCCGTCGGGGTGGCAGTACTTC. The variable domain in full, completed from reference TRBV7-9 and TRBJ2-7, reads DTGVSQNPRHKITKRGQNVTFRCDPISEHNRLYWYRQTLGQGPEFLTYFQNEAQLEKSRLLSDRFSAERPKGSFSTLEIQRTEQGDSAMYLCASSPSGWQYFGPGTRLTVT.

J is TRBJ2-5 and V is TRBV20-1; D is uncertain. Germline values: CDR1 DFQATT, CDR2 SNEGSKA (reference sequence). Trimming stripped 5 bases from V and 0 bases from J, with 4 bases between. The CDR3 is made up of 11 amino acids. CDR3 sequence reads: CSAANQETQYF. The CDR3 coding sequence is TGCAGTGCTGCTAACCAAGAGACCCAGTACTTC.

The chain has TRBV30 and TRBJ2-7, with 12 positions matching TRBD2. The germline gives CDR1 GTSNPN, CDR2 SVGIG (reference sequence). CDR3 length: 16 amino acids. J lost 3 bases, V lost 2 bases, and 8 bases had no gene match. The CDR3 DNA reads as TGTGCCTGGAGTAAACTAGCGGGGGGTCGACTCTACGAGCAGTACTTC. Its protein is CAWSKLAGGRLYEQYF. Based on the CDR3 plus reference TRBV30 and TRBJ2-7, the full variable domain is SQTIHQWPATLVQPVGSPLSLECTVEGTSNPNLYWYRQAAGRGLQLLFYSVGIGQISSEVPQNLSASRPQDRQFILSSKKLLLSDSGFYLCAWSKLAGGRLYEQYFGPGTRLTVT.

The gene calls are TRBV10-3 and TRBJ1-5; D unresolved. CDR1 is ENHRY and CDR2 is SYGVKD in the germline V gene. CDR3 length: 15 residues. V lost 10 bases to trimming and J lost 3 bases, with 19 bases between them. CDR3 nucleotide sequence: TGTGCCACCAGAGAGGGTAATAGAGACAATCAGCCCCAGCATTTT. Protein product: CATREGNRDNQPQHF.

This clone is termed medium-sized. The CDR3 DNA sequence: TGTGCCAGCAGTCAAGATGGACGTTCACTGGGCTATGGCTACACCTTC. It is translated as CASSQDGRSLGYGYTF. The rearrangement links TRBV6-1 to TRBJ1-2, with D uncertain. Germline V lookup: CDR1 MNHNS, CDR2 SASEGT. V lost 5 bases, J lost 4 bases, and 20 bases lay in between. The CDR3 extends over 16 amino acids.

The rearrangement links TRBV9 to TRBJ2-7; D might be TRBD1 (5 bases). Germline CDR1 and CDR2: SGDLS and YYNGEE. V lost 0 bases to trimming and J lost 3 bases, with 7 bases between them. The CDR3 is 13 amino acids. CDR3 in DNA: TGTGCCAGCAGCGTAGAGGGGAACTACGAGCAGTACTTC. Amino acids: CASSVEGNYEQYF. The complete variable domain, with remaining parts taken from reference TRBV9 and TRBJ2-7, reads DSGVTQTPKHLITATGQRVTLRCSPRSGDLSVYWYQQSLDQGLQFLIQYYNGEERAKGNILERFSAQQFPDLHSELNLSSLELGDSALYFCASSVEGNYEQYFGPGTRLTVT.

The V gene is TRBV7-9, the J gene TRBJ1-6; perhaps TRBD1 as D (5 bases). Trimming left V 5 bases short and J 4 bases short, with 18 bases between. The CDR3 loop spans 17 amino acids. Germline V gene sequence: CDR1 SEHNR, CDR2 FQNEAQ (reference sequence). CDR3 sequence reads: CASSMPEGRGYNSPLHF. The CDR3 DNA reads TGTGCCAGCAGCATGCCTGAGGGACGAGGTTATAATTCACCCCTCCACTTT.

This sequence joins TRBV5-1 and TRBJ1-1, with TRBD1 as a possible D gene (6 bases). V gave up 4 bases and J gave up 4 bases, with 23 bases separating them. The germline CDR1 and CDR2 sequences are SGHRS and YFSETQ. The CDR3 loop spans 17 amino acids. CDR3 protein: CASSRGGQGTPGTEAFF. The CDR3 nucleotides read TGCGCCAGCAGCCGAGGGGGTCAGGGAACCCCAGGCACTGAAGCTTTCTTT.

This clone was observed a few times. The J gene is TRBJ1-1, the V gene TRBV6-5; no clear D. The CDR3 is 15 amino acids. Germline-derived CDR1 and CDR2 are MNHEY and SVGAGI. V was pared by 0 bases and J by 3 bases, with 11 bases between. CDR3 loop: CASSYSPSPYTEAFF. The DNA of the CDR3 is TGTGCCAGCAGTTACTCGCCGTCACCCTACACTGAAGCTTTCTTT.

This clone came up a few times. The chain employs TRBV2 and TRBJ1-6; D is possibly TRBD1 (5 bases). Deletions cut 2 bases from V and 6 bases from J, with 11 bases between. Germline CDR1 is SNHLY and CDR2 is FYNNEI. The CDR3 runs to 15 residues. The CDR3 protein is CASSERAGVNSPLHF. The CDR3 DNA sequence: TGTGCCAGCAGTGAACGTGCGGGGGTTAATTCACCCCTCCACTTT.

This clone showed up just a few times. This sequence joins TRBV9 and TRBJ2-7, with D perhaps TRBD1 (5 bases). This CDR3 has 14 amino acids. Trimming took 3 bases from V and 5 from J, leaving 15 bases between them. Germline V lookup: CDR1 SGDLS, CDR2 YYNGEE. The DNA of the CDR3 is TGTGCCAGCAGCGGACCAGGGTTATACGACGAGCAGTACTTC. It translates to CASSGPGLYDEQYF.

This chain's CDR3 is CASSVATGEAFF. CDR3 sequence (DNA): TGTGCCAGCAGCGTAGCGACAGGGGAGGCTTTCTTT. V gene TRBV9 combines with J gene TRBJ1-1, with 8 bases lining up with TRBD1. Trimming took 0 bases from V and 11 from J; bases not matched to a gene: 3. Germline CDR1 and CDR2: SGDLS and YYNGEE. This CDR3 contains 12 residues.